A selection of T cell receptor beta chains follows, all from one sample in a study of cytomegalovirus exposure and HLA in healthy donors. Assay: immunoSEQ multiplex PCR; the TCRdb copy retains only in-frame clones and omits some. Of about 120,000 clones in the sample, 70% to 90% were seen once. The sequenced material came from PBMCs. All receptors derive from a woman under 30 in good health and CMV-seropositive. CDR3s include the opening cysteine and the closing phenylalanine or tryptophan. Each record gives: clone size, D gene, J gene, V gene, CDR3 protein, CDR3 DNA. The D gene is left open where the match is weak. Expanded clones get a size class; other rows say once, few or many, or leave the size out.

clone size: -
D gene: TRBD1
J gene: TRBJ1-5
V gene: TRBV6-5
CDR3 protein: CASSYSIQGEQPQHF
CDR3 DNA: TGTGCCAGCAGTTACTCGATTCAGGGGGAGCAGCCCCAGCATTTT

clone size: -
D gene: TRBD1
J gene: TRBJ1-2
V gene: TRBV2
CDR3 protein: CASSGQGIYGYTF
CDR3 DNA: TGTGCCAGCAGTGGACAGGGTATCTATGGCTACACCTTC

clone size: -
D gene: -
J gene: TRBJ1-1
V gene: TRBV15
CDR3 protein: CATQSGPLQNTEAFF
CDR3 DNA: TGTGCCACCCAGAGCGGTCCTTTACAGAACACTGAAGCTTTCTTT

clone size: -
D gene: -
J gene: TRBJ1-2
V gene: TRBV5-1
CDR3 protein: CASSLAAGAGVNYGYTF
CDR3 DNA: TGCGCCAGCAGCTTGGCCGCAGGGGCAGGGGTTAACTATGGCTACACCTTC

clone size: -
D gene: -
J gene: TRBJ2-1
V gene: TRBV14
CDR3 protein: CASSQDGRGESYNEQFF
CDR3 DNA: TGTGCCAGCAGCCAAGATGGGAGGGGGGAGTCCTACAATGAGCAGTTCTTC

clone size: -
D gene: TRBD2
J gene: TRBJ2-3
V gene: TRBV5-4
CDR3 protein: CASSWAGGTADTQYF
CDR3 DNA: TGTGCCAGCAGCTGGGCGGGGGGGACAGCAGATACGCAGTATTTT

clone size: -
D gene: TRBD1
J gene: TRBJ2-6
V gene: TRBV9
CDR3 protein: CASSVGTGALSGANVLTF
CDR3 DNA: TGTGCCAGCAGCGTAGGGACAGGGGCCCTCTCTGGGGCCAACGTCCTGACTTTC

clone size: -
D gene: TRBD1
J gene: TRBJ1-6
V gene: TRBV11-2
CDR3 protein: CASSVDRVNPLHF
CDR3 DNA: TGTGCCAGCAGCGTAGACAGGGTGAACCCCCTCCACTTT

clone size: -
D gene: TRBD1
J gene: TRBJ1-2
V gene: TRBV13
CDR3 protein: CASSAYRGGYTF
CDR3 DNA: TGTGCCAGCAGCGCCTACAGGGGTGGCTACACCTTC

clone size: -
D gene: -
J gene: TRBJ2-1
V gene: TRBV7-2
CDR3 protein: CASSLSVGRTSYNEQFF
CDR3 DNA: TGTGCCAGCAGCTTATCGGTCGGGAGAACCTCCTACAATGAGCAGTTCTTC

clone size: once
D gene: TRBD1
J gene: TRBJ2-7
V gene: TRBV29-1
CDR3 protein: CSASTGQRQYEQYF
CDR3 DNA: TGCAGCGCGAGTACGGGACAGAGACAATACGAGCAGTACTTC

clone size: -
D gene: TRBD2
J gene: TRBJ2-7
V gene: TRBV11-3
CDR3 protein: CASSLIAGGLSGEQYF
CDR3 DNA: TGTGCCAGCAGCCTTATAGCGGGAGGGCTATCGGGTGAGCAGTACTTC

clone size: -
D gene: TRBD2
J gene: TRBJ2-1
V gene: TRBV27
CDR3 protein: CASSLYGTSGNNEQFF
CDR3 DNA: TGTGCCAGCAGTTTATACGGGACTAGCGGAAACAATGAGCAGTTCTTC

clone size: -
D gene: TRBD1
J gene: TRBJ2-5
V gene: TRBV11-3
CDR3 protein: CASSSGRGQGSGETQYF
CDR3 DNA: TGTGCCAGCAGCTCTGGGCGGGGACAGGGTTCCGGAGAGACCCAGTACTTC

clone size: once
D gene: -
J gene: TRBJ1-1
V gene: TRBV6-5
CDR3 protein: CASSTRTRTNTEAFF
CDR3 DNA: TGTGCCAGCAGTACTCGGACACGGACAAACACTGAAGCTTTCTTT

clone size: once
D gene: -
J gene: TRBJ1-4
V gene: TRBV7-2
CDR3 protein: CASSLGETPEKLFF
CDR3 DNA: TGTGCCAGCAGCTTAGGAGAGACTCCTGAAAAACTGTTTTTT

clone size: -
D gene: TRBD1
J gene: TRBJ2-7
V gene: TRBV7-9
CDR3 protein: CASSTDGQGGYEQYF
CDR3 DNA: TGTGCCAGCAGCACCGACGGACAGGGAGGCTACGAGCAGTACTTC

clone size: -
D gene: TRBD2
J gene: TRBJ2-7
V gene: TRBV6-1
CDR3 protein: CASSEHYSGAPNEQYF
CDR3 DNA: TGTGCCAGCAGTGAGCATTATAGCGGGGCCCCCAACGAGCAGTACTTC

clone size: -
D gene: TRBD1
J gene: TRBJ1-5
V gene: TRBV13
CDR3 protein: CASSPAGQAPGPQHF
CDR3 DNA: TGTGCCAGCAGCCCCGCGGGACAGGCCCCCGGGCCCCAGCATTTT

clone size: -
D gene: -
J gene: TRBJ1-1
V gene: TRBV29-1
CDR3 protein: CSVEDRKGSKTEAFF
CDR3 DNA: TGCAGCGTTGAAGATCGGAAAGGGAGTAAGACTGAAGCTTTCTTT

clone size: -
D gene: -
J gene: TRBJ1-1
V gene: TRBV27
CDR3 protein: CASSLGRGTEAFF
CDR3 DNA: TGTGCCAGCAGTTTAGGCCGGGGCACTGAAGCTTTCTTT

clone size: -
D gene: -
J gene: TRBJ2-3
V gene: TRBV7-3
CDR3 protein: CASSLNIPDTQYF
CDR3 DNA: TGTGCCAGCAGCTTAAACATTCCAGATACGCAGTATTTT

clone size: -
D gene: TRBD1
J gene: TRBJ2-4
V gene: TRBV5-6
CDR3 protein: CASSSPGTGLGFDIQYF
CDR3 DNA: TGTGCCAGCAGCTCTCCCGGGACAGGGCTGGGGTTCGACATTCAGTACTTC

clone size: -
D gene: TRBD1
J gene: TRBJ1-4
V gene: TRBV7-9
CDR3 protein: CASSQGQGAGNEKLFF
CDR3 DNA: TGTGCCAGCAGCCAGGGACAGGGGGCGGGAAATGAAAAACTGTTTTTT

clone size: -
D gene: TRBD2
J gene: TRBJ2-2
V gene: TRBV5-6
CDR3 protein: CASSLAAGEPYTGELFF
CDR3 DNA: TGTGCCAGCAGCTTGGCTGCGGGGGAACCTTACACCGGGGAGCTGTTTTTT

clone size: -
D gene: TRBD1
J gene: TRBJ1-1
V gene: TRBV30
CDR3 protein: CAWDFRQGNTEAFF
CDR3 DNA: TGTGCCTGGGACTTTAGACAGGGCAACACTGAAGCTTTCTTT

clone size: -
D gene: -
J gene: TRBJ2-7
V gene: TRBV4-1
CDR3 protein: CASSQDSLARTYEQYF
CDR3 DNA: TGCGCCAGCAGCCAAGATAGCCTAGCTCGAACCTACGAGCAGTACTTC

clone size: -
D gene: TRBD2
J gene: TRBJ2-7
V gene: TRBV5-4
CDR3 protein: CASSLAPLAGGPREQYF
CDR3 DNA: TGTGCCAGCAGCTTGGCCCCACTAGCGGGAGGGCCGCGGGAGCAGTACTTC

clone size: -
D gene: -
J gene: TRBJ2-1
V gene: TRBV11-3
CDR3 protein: CASSLLANSYNEQFF
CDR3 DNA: TGTGCCAGCAGCTTACTAGCAAACTCCTACAATGAGCAGTTCTTC

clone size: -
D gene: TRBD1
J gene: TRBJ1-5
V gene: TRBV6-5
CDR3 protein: CASSTGDGRHQPQHF
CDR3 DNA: TGTGCCAGCAGTACAGGGGACGGTCGGCATCAGCCCCAGCATTTT

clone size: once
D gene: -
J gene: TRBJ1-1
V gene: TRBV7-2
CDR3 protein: CASSLKAGENTEAFF
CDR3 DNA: TGTGCCAGCAGCCTAAAGGCGGGGGAGAACACTGAAGCTTTCTTT

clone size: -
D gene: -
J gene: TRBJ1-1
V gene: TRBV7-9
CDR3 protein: CASSNRQINTEAFF
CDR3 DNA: TGTGCCAGCAGCAACCGACAAATCAACACTGAAGCTTTCTTT

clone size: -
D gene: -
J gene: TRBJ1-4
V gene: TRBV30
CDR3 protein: CAWRDRGKREKLFF
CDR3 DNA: TGTGCCTGGAGAGATCGAGGGAAACGGGAAAAACTGTTTTTT

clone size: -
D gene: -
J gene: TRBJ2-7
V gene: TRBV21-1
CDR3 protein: CASSKGVIQPDYEQYF
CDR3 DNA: TGTGCCAGCAGCAAAGGGGTAATACAGCCGGACTACGAGCAGTACTTC

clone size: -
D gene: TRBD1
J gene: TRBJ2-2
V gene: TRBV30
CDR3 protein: CAWSGGQGGGELFF
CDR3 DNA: TGTGCCTGGAGTGGGGGACAGGGTGGCGGGGAGCTGTTTTTT

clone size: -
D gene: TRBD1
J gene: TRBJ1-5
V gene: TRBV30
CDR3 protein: CAWSKGAGGSNQPQHF
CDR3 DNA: TGTGCCTGGTCCAAGGGGGCAGGGGGATCCAATCAGCCCCAGCATTTT

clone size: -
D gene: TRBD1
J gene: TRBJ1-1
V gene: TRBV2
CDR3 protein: CASSVWIGRTGGTEAFF
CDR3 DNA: TGTGCCAGCAGTGTTTGGATCGGCAGGACAGGGGGGACTGAAGCTTTCTTT

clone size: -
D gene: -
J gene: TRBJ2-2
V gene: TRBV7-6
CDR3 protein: CASSSGSLGTGELFF
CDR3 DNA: TGTGCCAGCAGCTCGGGATCGCTAGGCACCGGGGAGCTGTTTTTT

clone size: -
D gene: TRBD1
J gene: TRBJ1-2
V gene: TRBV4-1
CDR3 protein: CASSQGDRRLAF
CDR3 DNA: TGCGCCAGCAGCCAAGGGGACAGACGCCTCGCCTTC

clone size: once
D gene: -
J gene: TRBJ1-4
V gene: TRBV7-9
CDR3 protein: CASRRIGGGTNEKLFF
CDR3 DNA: TGTGCCAGCAGACGAATTGGGGGGGGAACTAATGAAAAACTGTTTTTT

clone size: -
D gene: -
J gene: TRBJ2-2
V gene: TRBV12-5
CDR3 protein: CASGPFIGSAGELFF
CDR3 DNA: TGTGCTAGTGGCCCGTTCATCGGTTCGGCCGGGGAGCTGTTTTTT

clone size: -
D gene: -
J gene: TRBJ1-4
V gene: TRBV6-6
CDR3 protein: CASSYYRVHNREKLFF
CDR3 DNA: TGTGCCAGCAGTTACTACAGGGTTCATAATCGAGAAAAACTGTTTTTT

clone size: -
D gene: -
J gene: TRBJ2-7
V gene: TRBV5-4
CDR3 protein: CASSLWTVNYEQYF
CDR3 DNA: TGTGCCAGCAGCTTGTGGACAGTAAACTACGAGCAGTACTTC

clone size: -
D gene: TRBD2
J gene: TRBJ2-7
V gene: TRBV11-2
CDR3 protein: CASSLVVSGSLDEQYF
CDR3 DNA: TGTGCCAGCAGCTTAGTCGTTAGCGGGAGTCTCGACGAGCAGTACTTC

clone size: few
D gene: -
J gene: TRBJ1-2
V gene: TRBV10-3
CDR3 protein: CAISETGSKGYTF
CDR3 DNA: TGTGCCATCAGTGAGACAGGGTCAAAGGGCTACACCTTC

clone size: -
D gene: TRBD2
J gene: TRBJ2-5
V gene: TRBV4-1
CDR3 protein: CASSQSASGTQETQYF
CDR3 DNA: TGCGCCAGCAGCCAATCGGCTAGCGGGACACAAGAGACCCAGTACTTC

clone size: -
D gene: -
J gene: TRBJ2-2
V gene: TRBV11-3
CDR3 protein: CASSFSPSVGELFF
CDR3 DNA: TGTGCCAGCAGCTTCTCCCCTAGCGTCGGGGAGCTGTTTTTT

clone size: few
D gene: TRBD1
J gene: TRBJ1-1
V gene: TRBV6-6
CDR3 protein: CASSPGTGLNTEAFF
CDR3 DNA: TGTGCCAGCAGTCCGGGGACAGGACTCAACACTGAAGCTTTCTTT

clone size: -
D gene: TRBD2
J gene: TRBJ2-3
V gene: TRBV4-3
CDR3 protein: CASSLRLAGMDTQYF
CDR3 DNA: TGCGCCAGCAGCCTCCGACTAGCGGGGATGGATACGCAGTATTTT

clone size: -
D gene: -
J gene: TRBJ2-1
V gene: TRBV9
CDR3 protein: CASSVVSVGGEQFF
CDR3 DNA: TGTGCCAGCAGCGTAGTTAGCGTGGGAGGCGAGCAGTTCTTC

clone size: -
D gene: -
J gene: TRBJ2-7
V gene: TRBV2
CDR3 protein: CASGMEGSYEQYF
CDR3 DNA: TGTGCCAGCGGTATGGAGGGGTCCTACGAGCAGTACTTC

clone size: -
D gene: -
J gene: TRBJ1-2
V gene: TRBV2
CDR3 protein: CASKRGQNYGYTF
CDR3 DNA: TGTGCCAGCAAGCGGGGCCAGAACTATGGCTACACCTTC

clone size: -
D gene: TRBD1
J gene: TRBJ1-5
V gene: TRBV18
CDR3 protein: CASSLTGGDNQPQHF
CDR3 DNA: TGTGCCAGCTCATTAACAGGGGGAGATAATCAGCCCCAGCATTTT

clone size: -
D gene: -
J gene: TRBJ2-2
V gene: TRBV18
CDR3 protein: CASSPNSILSKAGELFF
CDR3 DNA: TGTGCCAGCTCACCTAATAGTATCCTTTCGAAAGCCGGGGAGCTGTTTTTT

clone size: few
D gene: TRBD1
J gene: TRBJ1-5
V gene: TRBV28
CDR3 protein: CAAGTGGTRPQHF
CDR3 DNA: TGTGCCGCTGGGACAGGGGGAACCAGACCCCAGCATTTT

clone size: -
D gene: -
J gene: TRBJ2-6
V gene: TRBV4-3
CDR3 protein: CASSQGRHSGANVLTF
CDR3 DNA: TGCGCCAGCAGCCAAGGTCGACACTCTGGGGCCAACGTCCTGACTTTC

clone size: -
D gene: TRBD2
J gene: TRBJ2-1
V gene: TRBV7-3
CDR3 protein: CASSPSLPSGRVNEQFF
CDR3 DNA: TGTGCCAGCAGCCCCTCCCTTCCTAGCGGGAGGGTCAATGAGCAGTTCTTC

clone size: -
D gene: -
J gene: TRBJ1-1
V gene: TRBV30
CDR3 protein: CALTEYTEAFF
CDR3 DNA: TGTGCCCTAACAGAATACACTGAAGCTTTCTTT

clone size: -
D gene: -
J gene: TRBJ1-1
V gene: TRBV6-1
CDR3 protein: CASSEDLLNTEAFF
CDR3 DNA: TGTGCCAGCAGTGAAGATCTCTTGAACACTGAAGCTTTCTTT